This T cell receptor beta chain was obtained from a study of blood T cell repertoires in COVID-19. Germline CDR1 and CDR2: LGHNT and FRNRAP. V gave up 6 bases and J gave up 1 base, with 9 bases separating them. This CDR3 has 13 residues. In terms of age and location, participants ranged from roughly 18 to 100 years and lived in under 30 US areas. This table comes from immunoSEQ multiplex PCR, and its TCRdb copy is limited to in-frame clones, with some not included. The table has under 250,000 clones, 85% seen once. This receptor was identified in a woman aged 45 to 65 with acute COVID-19. The sequencing sample was made of PBMCs or T cells enriched from blood (not recorded which). V gene TRBV12-5 combines with J gene TRBJ1-1; weak D call: TRBD1 (5 bases). The CDR3 protein is CASGQDTNTEAFF. In nucleotides, the CDR3 is TGTGCTAGTGGACAGGACACGAACACTGAAGCTTTCTTT.